The entry below describes one T cell receptor (beta chain). The data were taken from a study of shared clonotypes between healthy human individuals. Background on the study: Each donor had three CD4 naive, three CD4 memory, two CD8 naive and one CD8 memory plate.

Repertoires were generated with immunoSEQ multiplex PCR, while TCRdb's copy carries only in-frame clones and drops some. The table has 2 million to 2.5 million clones, almost 96% seen once. The germline CDR1 and CDR2 sequences are MNHNY and SVGAGI (reference sequence). CDR3 length: 14 residues. The junction had 6 bases not matched to a gene; V was cut back by 7 bases and J by 1 base. This chain connects TRBV6-6 to TRBJ2-5; TRBD1 agrees at 7 bases. This sequence originates from a young man in good health. Sequencing used naive CD4+ T cells sorted from blood. The sample's subset: CD45RA+ positively selected. CDR3 sequence reads: CASTKQGFQETQYF. The CDR3 nucleotides are TGTGCCAGCACCAAACAGGGGTTCCAAGAGACCCAGTACTTC.